The rows below give T cell receptor beta chains drawn from one sample of a study of cytomegalovirus exposure and HLA in healthy donors. Clones were read by immunoSEQ multiplex PCR, and TCRdb kept only the in-frame ones, dropping some. The data hold about 150,000 clones, with about 72% observed a single time. The sequenced sample consisted of PBMCs. The source of these receptors is a man aged 60 to 75 in good health and CMV-seronegative. The CDR3 runs from the conserved cysteine through the conserved F or W. D genes are given only for firm matches. Rows give clone size only sometimes, using once, few, many, or a class for an expanded clone.

NA	TRBD2	TRBJ2-1	TRBV27	TGTGCCAGCAGCCCCGTGATAGCGGGAGATAATGAGCAGTTCTTC	CASSPVIAGDNEQFF
NA	TRBD2	TRBJ2-5	TRBV5-6	TGTGCCAGCAGCCCCTCTACTAGCGGGAGGGGGGAGACCCAGTACTTC	CASSPSTSGRGETQYF
NA	NA	TRBJ2-3	TRBV29-1	TGCAGCGTTGTAGGGGCTACAGATACGCAGTATTTT	CSVVGATDTQYF
NA	TRBD2	TRBJ2-5	TRBV10-3	TGTGCCATCAGTGAGTCGGGGAGGGAAGAGACCCAGTACTTC	CAISESGREETQYF
NA	NA	TRBJ2-7	TRBV7-3	TGTGCCAGCAGCTTAACAGGACAGCCCTACGAGCAGTACTTC	CASSLTGQPYEQYF
NA	NA	TRBJ1-1	TRBV27	TGTGCCAGCAGTCTCCAAGGTGGCGGCACTGAAGCTTTCTTT	CASSLQGGGTEAFF
once	TRBD1	TRBJ2-7	TRBV19	TGTGCCAGTAGTATAGCCGTGACAGGGTTCGAGCAGTACTTC	CASSIAVTGFEQYF
few	NA	TRBJ1-1	TRBV18	TGTGCCAGCTCACCGAACAGAATGAACACTGAAGCTTTCTTT	CASSPNRMNTEAFF
NA	NA	TRBJ2-7	TRBV6-1	TGTGCCAGCAGAGCTATGAGCTCCTACGAGCAGTACTTC	CASRAMSSYEQYF
once	NA	TRBJ2-7	TRBV18	TGTGCCAGCTCACCGGGGCCGACCCCCCTGATGAAGCAGTACTTC	CASSPGPTPLMKQYF
NA	TRBD1	TRBJ2-7	TRBV7-2	TGTGCCAGCAGCTCCCAGACAGGGGCGAGGGAGCAGTACTTC	CASSSQTGAREQYF
NA	TRBD1	TRBJ1-4	TRBV5-1	TGCGCCAGCAGCCCAACGGGACAGACTTTTGAACTGTTTTTT	CASSPTGQTFELFF
NA	NA	TRBJ2-7	TRBV5-1	TGCGCCAGCAGCGGGAGCTCTCCTCTCTACGAGCAGTACTTC	CASSGSSPLYEQYF
NA	TRBD2	TRBJ2-5	TRBV30	TGTGCCTGGGGTGGTTGGGAGGGAGAGACCCAGTACTTC	CAWGGWEGETQYF
few	NA	TRBJ2-2	TRBV7-6	TGTGCCAGCAGCCCAGCCCCGGGTCGGGCCGGGGAGCTGTTTTTT	CASSPAPGRAGELFF
NA	NA	TRBJ2-1	TRBV9	TGTGCCAGCAGCGTAGCTAGCTCCTACAATGAGCAGTTCTTC	CASSVASSYNEQFF
NA	TRBD2	TRBJ2-3	TRBV30	TGTGCCTGGAGTGTAGCGGGAGTAGATACGCAGTATTTT	CAWSVAGVDTQYF
once	NA	TRBJ2-5	TRBV28	TGTGCCAGCAGTTCCCCCTCTCGGGAGACCCAGTACTTC	CASSSPSRETQYF
NA	TRBD2	TRBJ2-5	TRBV19	TGTGCCAGTAACTCTCCCGGGACTAGCGGAGCGGCCCAGTACTTC	CASNSPGTSGAAQYF
NA	TRBD1	TRBJ1-3	TRBV15	TGTGCCACCAGCAGTAGACAGGGAGGAAACACCATATATTTT	CATSSRQGGNTIYF
NA	TRBD1	TRBJ1-1	TRBV29-1	TGCAGCGTTGAAGAGGGACAGAACATGAACACTGAAGCTTTCTTT	CSVEEGQNMNTEAFF
NA	NA	TRBJ1-2	TRBV6-5	TGTGCCAGCAGTTACGGCAGGGGCTATGGCTACACCTTC	CASSYGRGYGYTF
NA	NA	TRBJ1-5	TRBV30	TGTGCCTGGAGTCCCGACACCTTAAATCAGCCCCAGCATTTT	CAWSPDTLNQPQHF
once	TRBD1	TRBJ1-2	TRBV30	TGTGCCTGGACGGGACAGGGAAACTATGGCTACACCTTC	CAWTGQGNYGYTF
once	NA	TRBJ1-1	TRBV28	TGTGCCAGCAGTTTCTACAGTGAAGCTTTCTTT	CASSFYSEAFF
NA	NA	TRBJ2-7	TRBV29-1	TGCAGCGTTAAAAGTGCTGCCCGGAGCTCCTACGAGCAGTACTTC	CSVKSAARSSYEQYF
NA	NA	TRBJ1-2	TRBV29-1	TGCAGCGTTGAAACAGGGAATGGCTACACCTTC	CSVETGNGYTF
NA	NA	TRBJ2-1	TRBV5-8	TGTGCCAGCAGCTTGAGACACCAGGAGCAGTTCTTC	CASSLRHQEQFF
NA	TRBD2	TRBJ2-7	TRBV4-1	TGCGCCAGCAGCCAAGAGACTAGCGGGAGATCCGAGCAGTACTTC	CASSQETSGRSEQYF
NA	TRBD1	TRBJ2-7	TRBV30	TGTGCCTGGAGCGACAGGGGAAGGCAGTACTTC	CAWSDRGRQYF